The clone carrying this T cell receptor beta chain was recorded once. The data belong to a study of blood T cell repertoires in COVID-19. Across the study: Researchers got acute and convalescent COVID-19 samples from the United States, Italy and Spain. In each case, the material was cDNA or gDNA derived from T cells, B-cell-depleted T cells, or PBMCs.

Germline CDR1 reads LGHDT; CDR2 reads YNNKEL (reference sequence). There are 12 residues in the CDR3. V was pared by 2 bases and J by 6 bases, with 6 bases between. Original methodology: Using reference gene primer amplification, nucleated cell counts were estimated. TCRdb keeps only in-frame clones here, not all; method: immunoSEQ multiplex PCR. Clone size and the V and J calls come from that table; the DNA yielded D and trimming. The top ten hold approximately 17% of the sample, which has 140,000 to 150,000 clones, over 65% seen once. This TCR was recovered from a man aged 45-65 years with acute or convalescent COVID-19. Material for sequencing was peripheral blood. This sequence joins TRBV3-1 (or the pseudogene TRBV3-2) and TRBJ2-3; maybe TRBD1 (5 bases). CDR3 nucleotides: TGTGCCAGCAGCCAAAGGGGTGATACGCAGTATTTT. This gives the protein CASSQRGDTQYF.